These T cell receptor beta chains were read from a single sample in a study of blood T cells in healthy people across ages. TCRdb processed the 5' RACE reads anew with MiXCR; each CDR3 protein has one entry. The data show hundreds of thousands of distinct CDR3 sequences, approximately 59% seen once. Sequencing was carried out using blood. Source of these receptors: a man aged 55-75 years in good health. Each CDR3 is given with its conserved first and last residue. The D gene is left open where the match is weak. Size is stated for part of the rows, as once, few or many counts, or as a class when the clone is expanded.

d_gene,abundance,v_gene,j_gene,CDR3aa,CDR3nt
TRBD1,-,TRBV9,TRBJ2-5,CASTAGTGYETQYF,TGTGCCAGCACCGCCGGGACAGGTTACGAGACCCAGTACTTC
TRBD2,-,TRBV2,TRBJ2-3,CASTRGGSDTQYF,TGTGCCAGCACTCGGGGGGGGTCGGATACGCAGTATTTT
-,-,TRBV12-3/TRBV12-4,TRBJ2-3,CASKWGGMSDTQYF,TGTGCCAGCAAATGGGGGGGCATGTCAGATACGCAGTATTTT
TRBD2,-,TRBV11-2,TRBJ2-7,CASSPRLAGNEQYF,TGTGCCAGCAGCCCACGACTAGCGGGGAACGAGCAGTACTTC
-,-,TRBV11-1,TRBJ1-3,CASSVKGSTIYF,TGTGCCAGCAGCGTTAAGGGGAGCACCATATATTTT
-,many,TRBV5-1,TRBJ1-2,CASSVGTGYGYTF,TGCGCCAGCAGCGTTGGGACGGGCTATGGCTACACCTTC
-,-,TRBV12-3/TRBV12-4,TRBJ1-2,CASSLGGQWNGYTF,TGTGCCAGCAGTTTAGGGGGACAATGGAATGGCTACACCTTC
-,-,TRBV2,TRBJ1-1,CASEVAENTEAFF,TGTGCCAGCGAGGTGGCAGAGAACACTGAAGCTTTCTTT
-,once,TRBV5-8,TRBJ1-5,CASSRSSQPQHF,TGTGCCAGCAGCCGCAGTAGTCAGCCCCAGCATTTT
-,-,TRBV25-1,TRBJ2-7,CASSEICSQQYF,TGTGCCAGCAGTGAAATCTGTAGCCAGCAGTACTTC
TRBD1,once,TRBV5-1,TRBJ2-6,CASSLPGQKYSGANVLTF,TGCGCCAGCAGCTTGCCGGGACAGAAGTACTCTGGGGCCAACGTCCTGACTTTC
-,-,TRBV11-2,TRBJ2-3,CASSLGGLAGATDTQYF,TGTGCCAGCAGCTTAGGGGGGCTGGCGGGGGCTACAGATACGCAGTATTTT
-,few,TRBV20-1,TRBJ2-3,CSARGAGIVIDTQYF,TGCAGTGCTAGAGGCGCAGGGATCGTGATAGATACGCAGTATTTT
TRBD1,-,TRBV4-2,TRBJ2-5,CASSQSDRDQETQYF,TGTGCCAGCAGCCAGTCCGACAGGGACCAAGAGACCCAGTACTTC
-,-,TRBV7-9,TRBJ1-1,CASPISGNTEAFF,TGTGCCAGCCCTATTTCAGGGAACACTGAAGCTTTCTTT
-,-,TRBV12-3/TRBV12-4,TRBJ2-3,CASSFSGVSTDTQYF,TGTGCCAGCAGTTTTTCAGGGGTTAGCACAGATACGCAGTATTTT
-,few,TRBV29-1,TRBJ2-5,CSVGSSQETQYF,TGCAGCGTTGGGTCAAGCCAAGAGACCCAGTACTTC
-,once,TRBV20-1,TRBJ2-4,CSASCLGNNIQYF,TGCAGTGCGAGCTGCTTAGGCAACAACATTCAGTACTTC
TRBD1,-,TRBV6-1,TRBJ1-5,CASSGGQGAYSNQPQHF,TGTGCCAGCAGTGGGGGACAGGGAGCTTATAGCAATCAGCCCCAGCATTTT
-,-,TRBV20-1,TRBJ2-7,CSATRTPQADYEQYF,TGCAGTGCTACCCGGACTCCCCAAGCTGACTACGAGCAGTACTTC
-,-,TRBV7-2,TRBJ2-5,CASTPRTRGETQYF,TGTGCCAGCACCCCAAGGACGAGGGGGGAGACCCAGTACTTC
-,few,TRBV29-1,TRBJ2-5,CSFRGAWETQYF,TGCAGCTTTCGCGGGGCCTGGGAGACCCAGTACTTC
-,many,TRBV4-1,TRBJ1-5,CASSQEMWQLFSNQPQHF,TGCGCCAGCAGCCAAGAGATGTGGCAGCTCTTTAGCAATCAGCCCCAGCATTTT
-,few,TRBV11-2,TRBJ2-1,CASSLARGDEQFF,TGTGCCAGCAGCTTAGCCAGGGGAGATGAGCAGTTCTTC
-,-,TRBV11-2,TRBJ2-7,CASSLRLQSYEQYF,TGTGCCAGCAGCTTACGGTTACAGTCCTACGAGCAGTACTTC
-,-,TRBV20-1,TRBJ2-5,CSASPPPRGPWETQYF,TGCAGTGCTTCCCCCCCGCCCCGGGGCCCGTGGGAGACCCAGTACTTC
TRBD2,-,TRBV7-2,TRBJ2-3,CASSLRAGGRRRTDTQYF,TGTGCCAGCAGCTTACGGGCGGGGGGGCGAAGGAGAACAGATACGCAGTATTTT
-,-,TRBV7-8,TRBJ2-7,CASDQGFGGEQYF,TGTGCCAGCGACCAGGGGTTCGGGGGAGAGCAGTACTTC
-,-,TRBV6-1,TRBJ1-5,CASSDSPWPQHF,TGTGCCAGCAGTGACAGTCCCTGGCCCCAGCATTTT
-,-,TRBV7-2,TRBJ1-2,CASSLPVPNYGYTF,TGTGCCAGCAGCTTACCGGTGCCTAACTATGGCTACACCTTC
TRBD2,-,TRBV2,TRBJ2-5,CAIGTRRGETQYF,TGTGCCATCGGGACTAGAAGGGGAGAGACCCAGTACTTC
-,-,TRBV6-1,TRBJ2-4,CASSEALGPGENIQYF,TGTGCCAGCAGTGAAGCGTTGGGGCCCGGGGAAAACATTCAGTACTTC
-,few,TRBV10-3,TRBJ2-7,CAISENSYEQYF,TGTGCCATCAGTGAGAATTCCTACGAGCAGTACTTC
-,-,TRBV6-5,TRBJ1-2,CASSYLAGTSYGYTF,TGTGCCAGCAGTTACTTAGCAGGGACCTCCTATGGCTACACCTTC
-,few,TRBV7-8,TRBJ2-4,CASSQWAGAEQYF,TGTGCCAGCAGCCAGTGGGCAGGGGCTGAGCAGTACTTC
-,-,TRBV20-1,TRBJ1-2,CSASRQLLNYGYTF,TGCAGTGCTTCCCGACAACTCCTTAACTATGGCTACACCTTC
-,few,TRBV7-2,TRBJ2-7,CASSLAGVPSYEQYF,TGTGCCAGCAGCTTAGCGGGGGTGCCCTCCTACGAGCAGTACTTC
-,-,TRBV20-1,TRBJ2-5,CSARERGPETQYF,TGCAGTGCTAGAGAGCGGGGACCAGAGACCCAGTACTTC
-,-,TRBV24-1,TRBJ2-5,CATSDLRGRVVRETQYF,TGTGCCACCAGTGATTTGCGGGGTCGGGTAGTTCGAGAGACCCAGTACTTC
TRBD2,-,TRBV7-2,TRBJ2-1,CASSWTSGGSSIEQFF,TGTGCCAGCAGCTGGACTAGCGGGGGAAGTAGTATTGAGCAGTTCTTC
-,-,TRBV6-5,TRBJ2-5,CASRNHIAPQETQYF,TGTGCCAGCAGAAACCATATAGCTCCCCAAGAGACCCAGTACTTC
TRBD2,few,TRBV18,TRBJ2-5,CASSPAASGETQYF,TGTGCCAGCTCACCGGCGGCTAGCGGGGAGACCCAGTACTTC
TRBD2,-,TRBV28,TRBJ2-1,CASSLSGGAEYEQFF,TGTGCCAGCAGTTTGAGCGGGGGGGCCGAGTATGAGCAGTTCTTC
TRBD2,-,TRBV29-1,TRBJ2-2,CSVERGTTNTGELFF,TGCAGCGTTGAGCGGGGGACCACGAACACCGGGGAGCTGTTTTTT
-,-,TRBV12-3/TRBV12-4,TRBJ1-5,CASSLRAPWNQPQHF,TGTGCCAGCAGTTTAAGGGCTCCGTGGAATCAGCCCCAGCATTTT
TRBD1,-,TRBV25-1,TRBJ1-4,CASRSDRANEKLFF,TGTGCCAGCAGGTCGGACAGGGCTAATGAAAAACTGTTTTTT
-,few,TRBV12-3/TRBV12-4,TRBJ2-3,CASSLSRGTQYF,TGTGCCAGCAGTTTAAGCAGGGGTACGCAGTATTTT
-,-,TRBV4-2,TRBJ2-5,CASSQGVVGDYQETQYF,TGTGCCAGCAGCCAAGGGGTTGTCGGGGACTACCAAGAGACCCAGTACTTC
-,once,TRBV7-2,TRBJ2-1,CASSVHQGYNEQFF,TGTGCCAGCAGCGTTCACCAGGGTTACAATGAGCAGTTCTTC